This TCR beta chain was identified in a study of regulatory T cells in long-lasting Graves disease. Time point reported: newly diagnosed GD, antithyroid drugs for less than 3 months. RNA from PBMCs was the source of the TCR library. With iRepertoire HTBI primers and Arm-PCR of CDR3 regions, TCR beta libraries were built. A single record per CDR3 protein comes from TCRdb applying MiXCR to the multiplex PCR reads. The sample lists some 220,000 distinct CDR3 sequences; around 20% were seen once. Whole-study results and caveats: Whereas 900 to 1,000 public clonotypes were shared by new patients, persistent patients shared more, at approximately 2,700.

As regards this clonotype: Its target is not known.

The CDR3 sequence is 14 residues long. V was clipped by 7 bases and J by 6 bases; unmatched bases: 6. Per germline, CDR1 MNHNS and CDR2 SASEGT. The data were also submitted as part of a second study, on T cells in Graves' hyperthyroidism and ophthalmopathy. That study reports: Criteria for exclusion of patients were uncontrolled infection, other autoimmune disease, pregnancy or lactation. The majority of expanded thyroid clonotypes above 0.001 also appeared in blood.

This receptor was taken from a woman in her 30s with Graves disease. The rearrangement links TRBV6-1 to TRBJ2-2; 9 bases match TRBD2. The source material was peripheral blood mononuclear cells (PBMCs), sampled at new diagnosis, from a patient treated with antithyroid drugs. In DNA form, the CDR3 reads TGTGCCAGCACTATAGCGGGAGAATCCGGGGAGCTGTTTTTT. Protein sequence: CASTIAGESGELFF.